This T cell receptor (beta chain) was recovered during a study of blood T cell repertoires in COVID-19. Study-wide background: Acute and convalescent COVID-19 specimens originated in the United States, Italy and Spain. From T cells, B-cell-depleted T cells, or PBMCs came the material, which was cDNA or gDNA.

Per the original methods: Researchers report that nucleated cell counts were estimated from reference gene primer amplification. Libraries were prepared by immunoSEQ multiplex PCR; TCRdb keeps only in-frame clonotypes and omits some of them. V, J and clone size were drawn from that table, and D and trimming were deduced from the DNA. The sample contains roughly 150,000 clones, over 70% of which appear only once. The CDR3 sequence is 15 residues long. The germline V and J ends were trimmed by 0 bases and 1 base, with 9 bases remaining between them. Germline V gene data show CDR1 as SGHRS and CDR2 as YFSETQ.

Sequenced sample: peripheral blood. The rearrangement joins TRBV5-1 to TRBJ2-3, with D tentatively TRBD2 (5 bases). The origin of this receptor is an elderly man with acute or convalescent COVID-19. The CDR3 protein is CASSLDGIGTDTQYF. CDR3 bases: TGCGCCAGCAGCTTGGACGGGATTGGCACAGATACGCAGTATTTT. The variable domain in full, with the rest retrieved from reference TRBV5-1 and TRBJ2-3, is KAGVTQTPRYLIKTRGQQVTLSCSPISGHRSVSWYQQTPGQGLQFLFEYFSETQRNKGNFPGRFSGRQFSNSRSEMNVSTLELGDSALYLCASSLDGIGTDTQYFGPGTRLTVL.